This T cell receptor (beta chain) was recorded in a study of shared clonotypes between healthy human individuals. The study, taken as a whole, reports: Roughly 5% of naive CD4 clonotypes were shared across a few donors. The small donor group covered limited genetic and exposure diversity.

Measured with immunoSEQ multiplex PCR; TCRdb has only the in-frame clones, and not every one. There are some 2.1 million clones in the sample; about 95% occur only once, and 1.1% lies in the top ten. Naivety among CD8 cells was defined by CD45RO negativity and positive CCR7 selection, thereby excluding terminally differentiated effector memory CD45RA+ cells. The CDR3 runs to 14 residues. Germline loops: CDR1 LGHNA, CDR2 YSLEER. With regard to this clone: Its antigen is undetermined. The junction departs from germline at one end; a sequencing error may be responsible.

Source material: naive CD8+ T cells sorted from blood. The chain uses TRBV4-3 and TRBJ1-1; D not resolved. The clonotype was recovered from a young man in good health. The DNA of the CDR3 is TGCGCCAGCACCCCCAAGAGAGGCTACACCGAAGCTTTCTTT. Its translation is CASTPKRGYTEAFF.